This TCR beta chain was retrieved from a study of response to subunit inactivated influenza vaccine. V was clipped by 4 bases and J by 10 bases; unmatched bases: 7. The CDR3 has 13 residues. Per germline, CDR1 SGHRS and CDR2 YFSETQ. General study results and limits: With each seasonal influenza vaccination, the authors suggested, few new T cells are recruited.

Turning to this clonotype: Its target is not known.

Via MiXCR, TCRdb re-called the RT-PCR reads, giving one row per CDR3 protein. The repertoire consists of around 570,000 distinct CDR3 sequences, with 7.6% occurring once and the leading ten covering approximately 12%. The specimen was PBMCs from blood, collected less than 25 months after vaccination. This rearrangement joins TRBV5-1 to TRBJ1-4; 7 nucleotides line up with TRBD1. This TCR derives from a man between 50 and 75 years old who received an inactivated influenza vaccine. This CDR3 reads CASSLRDRGKLFF. CDR3 bases: TGCGCCAGCAGCCTCCGGGACAGAGGAAAACTGTTTTTT.